This T cell receptor (beta chain) was sequenced in a study of CD8+CD57+ T cells in acquired aplastic anemia. Trimming removed 6 bases from V and 0 bases from J, with 11 bases in between. In germline, CDR1 is DFQATT, CDR2 SNEGSKA (reference sequence). The CDR3 sequence is 13 residues long. TCR beta VDJ combinations and CDR3 sequences were profiled from genomic DNA. MiXCR was run by TCRdb on the reads, yielding one entry per CDR3 protein. The table lists approximately 98,000 distinct CDR3 sequences, roughly two thirds of them singletons. Patients included in sequencing had previously demonstrated CD8+CD57+ cell expansion by flow cytometry.

The origin of this receptor is a human donor with aplastic anemia. Sequences were obtained from sorted CD4+, CD8+, or CD8+CD57+ T cells (not recorded which) from PBMCs. V is TRBV20-1 and J is TRBJ1-1; D perhaps matches TRBD1 (6 bases). The CDR3 nucleotides are TGCAGTGCCCCGGGACACCTGAACACTGAAGCTTTCTTT. Protein: CSAPGHLNTEAFF.